The clone carrying this T cell receptor (beta chain) has just one count. The CDR3 length is 16 residues. V was pared by 2 bases and J by 6 bases, with 10 bases of the junction left unmatched. Germline CDR1 reads LNHDA; CDR2 reads SQIVND (reference sequence). As handled by the study authors: Reference gene primer amplification in the assay estimated nucleated cell counts. Sequencing was performed with immunoSEQ multiplex PCR; in TCRdb, only in-frame clones are kept and a portion is missing. The V and J calls and the clone size are those of that table, but D and trimming were determined from the DNA. The repertoire holds over 100,000 clones, with 60% to 80% as singletons. The sample originates from a study of blood T cell repertoires in COVID-19. Study at large: COVID-19 samples collected from the United States, Italy and Spain covered acute and convalescent phases. Sources were T cells, B-cell-depleted T cells, or PBMCs; the material itself was cDNA or gDNA.

The gene calls are TRBV19 and TRBJ1-5, with TRBD1 identical over 7 bases. This receptor was identified in a woman aged 65 to 85 with acute or convalescent COVID-19. The specimen was peripheral blood. In DNA, the CDR3 is TGTGCCAGTAGTATACGACGGACAGGAGTAGGTCAGCCCCAGCATTTT. Amino acids: CASSIRRTGVGQPQHF.